These T cell receptor beta chains were read from a single sample in a study of CXCR3-negative and CXCR3-positive naive CD8 T cells. Each CDR3 protein gets one entry in TCRdb, which reprocessed the 5' RACE reads and gives no DNA. Its clone listing holds around 140,000 distinct CDR3 sequences. What was sequenced was naive CXCR3+ CD8+ T cells from blood. The receptor set was obtained from a human donor in good health. Some clones in this sample may be carry-over from other donors' samples. Each CDR3 is given with its conserved first and last residue.

cdr3_length: 15; v_call: TRBV7-2; j_call: TRBJ2-1; cdr3_aa: CAGSLAIISYNEQFF
cdr3_length: 14; v_call: TRBV19; j_call: TRBJ2-7; cdr3_aa: CASSPAGGPYEQYF
cdr3_length: 17; v_call: TRBV4-3; j_call: TRBJ2-6; cdr3_aa: CASSQDSGRGGANVLTF
cdr3_length: 14; v_call: TRBV27; j_call: TRBJ1-5; cdr3_aa: CASSLYTNNQPQHF
cdr3_length: 16; v_call: TRBV7-7; j_call: TRBJ2-7; cdr3_aa: CASSPLFSVGVGEQYF
cdr3_length: 13; v_call: TRBV29-1; j_call: TRBJ2-7; cdr3_aa: CSVDRKHHYEQYF
cdr3_length: 14; v_call: TRBV20-1; j_call: TRBJ1-5; cdr3_aa: CSAGAGVGDQPQHF
cdr3_length: 14; v_call: TRBV12-3/TRBV12-4; j_call: TRBJ1-3; cdr3_aa: CASSPTLRTNTIYF
cdr3_length: 14; v_call: TRBV5-4; j_call: TRBJ1-1; cdr3_aa: CASSPDSDGAEAFF
cdr3_length: 15; v_call: TRBV4-2; j_call: TRBJ2-3; cdr3_aa: CASSQPGQTTDTQYF
cdr3_length: 16; v_call: TRBV10-3; j_call: TRBJ2-3; cdr3_aa: CAISGSLAGGEDTQYF
cdr3_length: 13; v_call: TRBV7-6; j_call: TRBJ1-1; cdr3_aa: CASSFSSLDEAFF
cdr3_length: 15; v_call: TRBV27; j_call: TRBJ2-5; cdr3_aa: CASSLLGQGDETQYF
cdr3_length: 16; v_call: TRBV9; j_call: TRBJ1-1; cdr3_aa: CASSVGPGQMNTEAFF
cdr3_length: 14; v_call: TRBV4-3; j_call: TRBJ1-2; cdr3_aa: CASSQDPGISGHTF
cdr3_length: 15; v_call: TRBV2; j_call: TRBJ1-3; cdr3_aa: CASSSGQVFGNTIYF
cdr3_length: 14; v_call: TRBV6-2/TRBV6-3; j_call: TRBJ2-5; cdr3_aa: CASSLLAGAETQYF
cdr3_length: 16; v_call: TRBV12-3/TRBV12-4; j_call: TRBJ2-7; cdr3_aa: CASSFRNRVDSYEQYF
cdr3_length: 15; v_call: TRBV6-5; j_call: TRBJ2-2; cdr3_aa: CASTTLAENTGELFF
cdr3_length: 15; v_call: TRBV7-3; j_call: TRBJ2-1; cdr3_aa: CASSLGHSDYNEQFF
cdr3_length: 12; v_call: TRBV29-1; j_call: TRBJ2-7; cdr3_aa: CSVKRGLYEQYF
cdr3_length: 14; v_call: TRBV12-3/TRBV12-4; j_call: TRBJ2-1; cdr3_aa: CASSLTSGSYEQFF
cdr3_length: 14; v_call: TRBV29-1; j_call: TRBJ2-1; cdr3_aa: CSVEYFTVENEQFF
cdr3_length: 14; v_call: TRBV29-1; j_call: TRBJ2-1; cdr3_aa: CSVESGTTYNEQFF
cdr3_length: 14; v_call: TRBV5-4; j_call: TRBJ2-1; cdr3_aa: CASSYFGIVGEQFF
cdr3_length: 15; v_call: TRBV12-3/TRBV12-4; j_call: TRBJ2-5; cdr3_aa: CASSPWGPSLGTQYF
cdr3_length: 15; v_call: TRBV6-5; j_call: TRBJ2-3; cdr3_aa: CASSLSGGTTDTQYF
cdr3_length: 13; v_call: TRBV11-2; j_call: TRBJ1-1; cdr3_aa: CASSELPPGEAFF
cdr3_length: 15; v_call: TRBV6-2/TRBV6-3; j_call: TRBJ2-1; cdr3_aa: CASSYLSGGAWEQFF
cdr3_length: 13; v_call: TRBV6-4; j_call: TRBJ2-1; cdr3_aa: CARGAGVGNEQFF
cdr3_length: 14; v_call: TRBV12-3/TRBV12-4; j_call: TRBJ2-1; cdr3_aa: CASSGRGTGNEQFF
cdr3_length: 14; v_call: TRBV19; j_call: TRBJ2-1; cdr3_aa: CASSWTGAFNEQFF
cdr3_length: 17; v_call: TRBV28; j_call: TRBJ2-4; cdr3_aa: CASSLSGSRLAKNIQYF
cdr3_length: 18; v_call: TRBV5-5; j_call: TRBJ2-7; cdr3_aa: CASSLLGRGGTDFYEQYF
cdr3_length: 15; v_call: TRBV7-8; j_call: TRBJ2-4; cdr3_aa: CASSDRGLAKNIQYF
cdr3_length: 15; v_call: TRBV7-9; j_call: TRBJ2-2; cdr3_aa: CASSTMTGMNGELFF
cdr3_length: 17; v_call: TRBV5-1; j_call: TRBJ1-1; cdr3_aa: CASSALPGGGQGTEAFF
cdr3_length: 14; v_call: TRBV6-2/TRBV6-3; j_call: TRBJ2-1; cdr3_aa: CASSYSTEGNEQFF
cdr3_length: 13; v_call: TRBV14; j_call: TRBJ2-1; cdr3_aa: CASSQDLNNEQFF
cdr3_length: 16; v_call: TRBV2; j_call: TRBJ2-2; cdr3_aa: CASSPTEGHRTGELFF
cdr3_length: 14; v_call: TRBV28; j_call: TRBJ2-7; cdr3_aa: CASRTSGMAYELYF
cdr3_length: 14; v_call: TRBV28; j_call: TRBJ2-3; cdr3_aa: CASSFQGSTDTQYF
cdr3_length: 13; v_call: TRBV9; j_call: TRBJ1-5; cdr3_aa: CASSVTSDQPQHF
cdr3_length: 13; v_call: TRBV7-9; j_call: TRBJ2-7; cdr3_aa: CASSLGDRWEQYF
cdr3_length: 16; v_call: TRBV19; j_call: TRBJ2-5; cdr3_aa: CASSNQAGNGEETQYF
cdr3_length: 14; v_call: TRBV2; j_call: TRBJ1-5; cdr3_aa: CASRPGQGIQPQHF
cdr3_length: 15; v_call: TRBV5-5; j_call: TRBJ2-5; cdr3_aa: CASSMTSGEGETQYF